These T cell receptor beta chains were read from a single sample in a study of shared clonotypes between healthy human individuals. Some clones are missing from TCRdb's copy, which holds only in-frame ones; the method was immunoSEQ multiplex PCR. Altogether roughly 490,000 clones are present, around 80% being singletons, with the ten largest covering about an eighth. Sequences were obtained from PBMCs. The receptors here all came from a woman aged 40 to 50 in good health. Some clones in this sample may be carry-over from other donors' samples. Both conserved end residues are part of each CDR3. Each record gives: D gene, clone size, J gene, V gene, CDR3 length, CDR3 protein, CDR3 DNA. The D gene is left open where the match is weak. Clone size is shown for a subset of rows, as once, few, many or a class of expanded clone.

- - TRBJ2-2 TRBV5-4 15 CASSQDGDYTGELFF TGCGCCAGCAGCCAAGATGGGGACTACACCGGGGAGCTGTTTTTT
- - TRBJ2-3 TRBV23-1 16 CAQLPPGATSTDTQYF TGCGCCCAGTTGCCGCCAGGGGCCACTAGCACAGATACGCAGTATTTT
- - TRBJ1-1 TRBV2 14 CASSEGGLGTEAFF TGTGCCAGCAGTGAGGGGGGGCTGGGCACTGAAGCTTTCTTT
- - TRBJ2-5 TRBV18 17 CASSPKIADKGQETQYF TGTGCCAGCTCACCCAAGATCGCGGACAAGGGTCAAGAGACCCAGTACTTC
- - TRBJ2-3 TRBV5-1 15 CASSLEASSTDTQYF TGCGCCAGCAGCTTGGAGGCTAGCAGCACAGATACGCAGTATTTT
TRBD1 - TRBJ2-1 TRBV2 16 CASSASGTGAYNEQFF TGTGCCAGCAGTGCTTCGGGCACAGGGGCCTACAATGAGCAGTTCTTC
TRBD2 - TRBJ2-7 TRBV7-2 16 CASSQGTGTNSYEQYF TGTGCCAGCAGCCAAGGAACCGGGACTAACTCCTACGAGCAGTACTTC
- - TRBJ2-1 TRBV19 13 CASSMRLGGEQFF TGTGCCAGTAGTATGAGGCTAGGCGGGGAGCAGTTCTTC
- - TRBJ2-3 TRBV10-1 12 CASSGPSDTQYF TGCGCCAGCAGTGGACCCTCAGATACGCAGTATTTT
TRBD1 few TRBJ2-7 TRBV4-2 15 CASSPRGQGVYEQYF TGTGCCAGCAGCCCCCGGGGACAGGGGGTCTACGAGCAGTACTTC
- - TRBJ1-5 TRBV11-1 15 CASSPRGRGNQPQHF TGTGCCAGCAGCCCCAGGGGACGGGGCAATCAGCCCCAGCATTTT
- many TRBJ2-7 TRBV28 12 CASSGVSYEQYF TGTGCCAGCAGCGGCGTCTCCTACGAGCAGTACTTC
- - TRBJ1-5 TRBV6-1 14 CASSGMTQGQPQHF TGTGCCAGCAGTGGAATGACACAGGGACAGCCCCAGCATTTT
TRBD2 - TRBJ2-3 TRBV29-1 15 CSVSGTSGFTDTQYF TGCAGCGTTTCAGGGACTAGCGGATTCACAGATACGCAGTATTTT
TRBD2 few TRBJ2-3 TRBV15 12 CATSPSGDTQYF TGTGCCACCAGCCCTAGCGGTGATACGCAGTATTTT
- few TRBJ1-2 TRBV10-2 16 CASSEGARTASSGYTF TGCGCCAGCAGTGAAGGAGCCCGGACAGCTTCGAGCGGCTACACCTTC
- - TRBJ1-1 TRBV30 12 CAWTPGGYLAFF TGTGCCTGGACCCCCGGTGGGTACTTAGCTTTCTTT
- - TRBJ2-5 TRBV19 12 CATRGVAETQYF TGTGCCACCAGGGGAGTGGCAGAGACCCAGTACTTC
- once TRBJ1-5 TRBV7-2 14 CASSPEISNQPQHF TGTGCCAGCAGCCCCGAGATTAGCAATCAGCCCCAGCATTTT
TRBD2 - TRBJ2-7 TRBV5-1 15 CASSSGTSGAYEQYF TGCGCCAGCAGCTCAGGGACTAGCGGAGCCTACGAGCAGTACTTC
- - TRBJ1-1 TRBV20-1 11 CSARDLNLAFF TGCAGTGCTAGGGACTTGAACTTGGCTTTCTTT
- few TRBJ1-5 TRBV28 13 CASTTPQGSAQHF TGTGCCAGCACAACACCCCAGGGTTCTGCCCAGCATTTT
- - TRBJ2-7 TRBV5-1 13 CASSPYGAYEQYF TGCGCCAGCAGTCCGTACGGAGCCTACGAGCAGTACTTC
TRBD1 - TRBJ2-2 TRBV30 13 CAWRDRGGGELFF TGTGCCTGGAGGGACAGGGGCGGCGGGGAGCTGTTTTTT
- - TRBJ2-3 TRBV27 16 CASSSGRQPSTDTQYF TGTGCCAGCAGTTCGGGACGGCAGCCTAGCACAGATACGCAGTATTTT
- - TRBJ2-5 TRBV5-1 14 CASSLGVNKETQYF TGCGCCAGCAGCTTGGGGGTGAATAAAGAGACCCAGTACTTC
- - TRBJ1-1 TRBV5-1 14 CASSIGTPDTEAFF TGCGCCAGCAGCATCGGGACCCCCGACACTGAAGCTTTCTTT
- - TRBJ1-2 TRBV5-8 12 CASSQSGYDYTF TGTGCCAGCAGTCAGTCAGGCTATGACTACACCTTC
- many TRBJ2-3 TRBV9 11 CASSVGHTQYF TGTGCCAGCAGCGTAGGTCATACGCAGTATTTT
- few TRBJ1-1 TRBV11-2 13 CASSSTEYTEAFF TGTGCCAGCAGCTCGACAGAGTACACTGAAGCTTTCTTT